This entry lists 17 T cell receptor beta chains sequenced from one sample in a study of long-term antiretroviral therapy in people with HIV. Researchers ran immunoSEQ v3.0 at survey level. Clones were sequenced by immunoSEQ multiplex PCR, and TCRdb holds only the in-frame ones, with some missing. Among approximately 27,000 clones, roughly 90% were seen once, and the ten largest hold about 4.5%. Material: unsorted PBMCs, obtained about 5.2 years after starting antiretroviral therapy. The receptor set was obtained from a woman aged 40 to 50 with HIV.

This clone occurred once. The chain combines TRBV9 with TRBJ2-1; D is possibly TRBD1 or TRBD2 (5 bases each). The CDR3 loop spans 15 amino acids. Per the germline V gene, CDR1 is SGDLS and CDR2 is YYNGEE. Trimming removed 0 bases from V and 4 bases from J, with 11 bases in between. The CDR3 region is CASSVGGEPYNEQFF. For the CDR3, the DNA is TGTGCCAGCAGCGTAGGAGGGGAACCTTACAATGAGCAGTTCTTC.

This clone came up a few times. The V gene is TRBV11-3, the J gene TRBJ2-1; D might be TRBD2 (6 bases). CDR3 length: 16 amino acids. V lost 7 bases to trimming and J lost 5 bases, with 21 bases between them. The V gene's germline CDR1 is SGHNT and CDR2 YENEEA. This chain's CDR3 is CASNPRLVRFDNEQFF. The CDR3 DNA reads as TGTGCCAGCAACCCTCGACTAGTACGTTTTGACAATGAGCAGTTCTTC.

The chain carries TRBV7-2 and TRBJ2-1; 10 nucleotides align to TRBD1. The V segment lost 2 bases and the J segment 7 bases; nucleotides outside the gene matches: 5. This CDR3 spans 15 amino acids. Per germline, CDR1 SGHTA and CDR2 FQGNSA. The CDR3 protein is CASSLRQGALNEQFF. The CDR3, as DNA: TGTGCCAGCAGCTTACGACAGGGGGCCCTTAATGAGCAGTTCTTC.

This clone has just one count. The genes are TRBV6-1 and TRBJ2-1; 14 positions match TRBD2. This CDR3 has 13 residues. Trimming cost V 9 bases and J 6 bases; bases outside gene matches: 1. Germline assignment: CDR1 MNHNS and CDR2 SASEGT. The CDR3 DNA reads TGTGCCAGTGGACTAGCGGGAGGCAATGAGCAGTTCTTC. Translation gives CASGLAGGNEQFF.

V usage is TRBV4-3 and J usage is TRBJ2-1, with 10 bases that match TRBD2. V was clipped by 0 bases and J by 4 bases; unmatched bases: 6. The CDR3 spans 17 residues. Germline CDR1 reads LGHNA; CDR2 reads YSLEER. CDR3 loop: CASSQEPAGGRYNEQFF. The CDR3 nucleotides read TGCGCCAGCAGCCAAGAACCAGCGGGGGGGAGATACAATGAGCAGTTCTTC.

The chain is built from TRBV4-3 and TRBJ1-1; tentative D call: TRBD1 (5 bases). Germline CDR1 LGHNA, CDR2 YSLEER. This CDR3 has 14 amino acids. V lost 3 bases, J lost 3 bases, and 11 bases lay in between. DNA for the CDR3: TGCGCCAGCAGCCAGAGGGTAGGGGACACTGAAGCTTTCTTT. Its translation is CASSQRVGDTEAFF.

The CDR3 coding sequence is TGTGCCAGCAGCTTAGGGGAAAGTAGCTCCTACGAGCAGTACTTC. This translates into CASSLGESSSYEQYF. The J gene is TRBJ2-7, the V gene TRBV11-3; D gene uncertain. Between the trimmed V and J ends, which lost 1 base and 0 bases, there was a span of 10 bases. Germline V gene sequence: CDR1 SGHNT, CDR2 YENEEA. The CDR3 spans 15 residues.

A single count supports this clone. The chain has TRBV29-1 and TRBJ2-6; tentative D call: TRBD2 (6 bases). Trimming took off 6 bases at V and 4 bases at J, with 19 bases between the two ends. The length of the CDR3 is 16 residues. Germline CDR1 and CDR2: SQVTM and ANQGSEA. The CDR3 loop is CSVGGTAQGGANVLTF. The CDR3 coding sequence is TGCAGCGTGGGCGGGACGGCCCAGGGAGGGGCCAACGTCCTGACTTTC.

The chain recombines TRBV4-3 with TRBJ2-7; 11 positions match TRBD2. Germline values: CDR1 LGHNA, CDR2 YSLEER. Trimming removed 1 base from V and 3 bases from J; junction bases left unmatched: 5. The CDR3 runs 16 residues. The chain's CDR3 is CASSQGASGGIYEQYF. CDR3 DNA: TGCGCCAGCAGCCAAGGGGCTAGCGGGGGGATCTACGAGCAGTACTTC.

The V and J genes are TRBV5-4 and TRBJ2-7, with D tentatively TRBD1 (6 bases). CDR1 and CDR2 (germline): SGHNT, YYREEE (reference sequence). The CDR3 spans 15 residues. Trimming removed 0 bases at V and 3 bases at J, with 13 bases between. CDR3 amino acids: CASSLANQGNYEQYF. The CDR3 DNA reads TGTGCCAGCAGCTTGGCGAACCAGGGGAACTACGAGCAGTACTTC. The entire variable domain, with the rest obtained from reference TRBV5-4 and TRBJ2-7, is as follows: ETGVTQSPTHLIKTRGQQVTLRCSSQSGHNTVSWYQQALGQGPQFIFQYYREEENGRGNFPPRFSGLQFPNYSSELNVNALELDDSALYLCASSLANQGNYEQYFGPGTRLTVT.

V is TRBV7-9 and J is TRBJ2-7, with D possibly matching TRBD1 (5 bases). This CDR3 contains 16 residues. With 1 base removed from V and 1 base from J, the gap between germline ends came to 14 bases. The germline CDR1 and CDR2 sequences are SEHNR and FQNEAQ (reference sequence). For the CDR3, the DNA is TGTGCCAGCAGCTTAGGAAGTACAGGTTCGTCCTACGAGCAGTACTTC. It yields the protein CASSLGSTGSSYEQYF.

With regard to this clone: One end of the junction does not line up with germline, which may come from a read error. V is TRBV11-3 and J is TRBJ1-1; perhaps TRBD1 as D (5 bases). The CDR3 sequence is 13 residues long. Germline V CDR1 and CDR2: SGHNT, YENEEA. CDR3 loop: CASSVERQTEAFF. The CDR3 DNA reads as TGTGCCAGCAGCGTAGAAAGACAGACCGAAGCTTTCTTT.

The V gene is TRBV16, the J gene TRBJ1-2, with a tentative D call TRBD1 (6 bases). Per the germline V gene, CDR1 is KGHSY and CDR2 is FQNENV. The germline V and J ends were trimmed by 3 bases and 8 bases, with 16 bases remaining between them. This CDR3 comprises 14 residues. CDR3 DNA: TGTGCCAGCAGCCAGATGACAGGATTATGGGGCTACACCTTC. Translating it yields CASSQMTGLWGYTF.

The V and J genes are TRBV9 and TRBJ1-6, with a weak D call TRBD1 (5 bases). Trimming took off 0 bases at V and 7 bases at J, with 17 bases between the two ends. The CDR3 length is 17 residues. Germline V gene data show CDR1 as SGDLS and CDR2 as YYNGEE. The CDR3 here is CASSVDVGQGGNSPLHF. The CDR3 DNA reads TGTGCCAGCAGCGTAGATGTAGGTCAGGGTGGGAATTCACCCCTCCACTTT.

This chain uses TRBV9 with TRBJ2-5, with a possible D match to TRBD2 (5 bases). V was clipped by 2 bases and J by 1 base, with 6 bases between them. The CDR3 extends over 13 amino acids. CDR1 and CDR2 (germline): SGDLS, YYNGEE. CDR3 protein: CASSVRGQETQYF. CDR3 nucleotides: TGTGCCAGCAGCGTCCGGGGCCAAGAGACCCAGTACTTC.

This clone appeared once. The chain uses TRBV7-2 and TRBJ2-7; TRBD2 is a possible D gene (5 bases). Germline values: CDR1 SGHTA, CDR2 FQGNSA. The CDR3 covers 13 residues. Trimming stripped 5 bases from V and 3 bases from J, with 11 bases between. The CDR3 bases are TGTGCCAGCAGCCCCGCCGGAGGCTACGAGCAGTACTTC. Encoded protein: CASSPAGGYEQYF.

This sequence joins TRBV7-9 and TRBJ2-4; 8 bases line up with TRBD1. V shed 4 bases, J shed 8 bases, and the junction held 13 bases outside the gene matches. This CDR3 has 16 amino acids. Germline V gene data show CDR1 as SEHNR and CDR2 as FQNEAQ (reference sequence). CDR3 in amino acids: CASSSTWTGRMDIQYF. CDR3 coding DNA: TGTGCCAGCAGCTCAACCTGGACAGGGCGTATGGACATTCAGTACTTC. The full variable domain, its missing parts supplied by reference TRBV7-9 and TRBJ2-4, is DTGVSQNPRHKITKRGQNVTFRCDPISEHNRLYWYRQTLGQGPEFLTYFQNEAQLEKSRLLSDRFSAERPKGSFSTLEIQRTEQGDSAMYLCASSSTWTGRMDIQYFGAGTRLSVL.